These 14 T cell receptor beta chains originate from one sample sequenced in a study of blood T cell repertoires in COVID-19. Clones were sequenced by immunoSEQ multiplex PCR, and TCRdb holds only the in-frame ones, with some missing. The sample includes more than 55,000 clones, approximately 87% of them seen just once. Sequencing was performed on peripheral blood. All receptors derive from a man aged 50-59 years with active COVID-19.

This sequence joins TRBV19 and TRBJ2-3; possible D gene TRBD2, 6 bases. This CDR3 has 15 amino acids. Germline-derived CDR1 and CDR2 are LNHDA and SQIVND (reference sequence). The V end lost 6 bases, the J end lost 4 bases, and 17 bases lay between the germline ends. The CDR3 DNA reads TGTGCCAGTAGCCGGACGGGAGCCATGGCAGATACGCAGTATTTT. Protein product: CASSRTGAMADTQYF.

The CDR3 nucleotides are TGTGCCAGTAGTATAGGAGGCGGCCTTTCAACGGAGGGCTACACCTTC. This translates into CASSIGGGLSTEGYTF. The V call is TRBV19, the J call TRBJ1-2; D not certain. The CDR3 contains 16 residues. The germline V gene has CDR1 LNHDA and CDR2 SQIVND (reference sequence). The V end was cut by 1 base, the J end by 8 bases, with 20 bases between.

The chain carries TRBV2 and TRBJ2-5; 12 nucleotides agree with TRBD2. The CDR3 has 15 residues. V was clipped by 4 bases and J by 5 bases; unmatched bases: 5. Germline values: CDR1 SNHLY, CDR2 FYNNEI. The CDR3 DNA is TGTGCCAGCAGTGGACCCGGGACTAGCGGGGAGACCCAGTACTTC. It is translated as CASSGPGTSGETQYF.

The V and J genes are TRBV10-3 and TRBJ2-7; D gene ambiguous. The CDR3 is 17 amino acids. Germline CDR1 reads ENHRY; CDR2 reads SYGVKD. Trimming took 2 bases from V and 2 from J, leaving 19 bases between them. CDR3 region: CAISEPPIKTTPYEQYF. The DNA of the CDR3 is TGTGCCATCAGTGAGCCCCCGATAAAAACTACACCCTACGAGCAGTACTTC.

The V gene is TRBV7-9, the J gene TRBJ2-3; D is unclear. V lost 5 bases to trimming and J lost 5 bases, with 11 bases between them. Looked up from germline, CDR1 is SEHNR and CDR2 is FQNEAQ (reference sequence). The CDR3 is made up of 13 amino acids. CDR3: CASSPSLLDTQYF. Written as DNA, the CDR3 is TGTGCCAGCAGCCCCTCCCTATTAGATACGCAGTATTTT.

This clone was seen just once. The CDR3 DNA reads TGTGCCAGTAGTATCGGGTTAGGCACCGGGGAGCTGTTTTTT. Amino acids: CASSIGLGTGELFF. This chain joins TRBV19 and TRBJ2-2; D not certain. The V end lost 3 bases, the J end lost 4 bases, and 9 bases lay between the germline ends. The CDR3 spans 14 residues. Germline V lookup: CDR1 LNHDA, CDR2 SQIVND (reference sequence).

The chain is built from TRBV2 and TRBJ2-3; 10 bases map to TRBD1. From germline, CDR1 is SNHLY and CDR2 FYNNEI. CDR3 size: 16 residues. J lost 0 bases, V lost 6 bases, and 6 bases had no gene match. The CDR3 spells CASSLTGGLSTDTQYF. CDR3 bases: TGTGCCAGCAGCCTGACAGGGGGCCTTAGCACAGATACGCAGTATTTT. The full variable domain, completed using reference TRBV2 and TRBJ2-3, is EPEVTQTPSHQVTQMGQEVILRCVPISNHLYFYWYRQILGQKVEFLVSFYNNEISEKSEIFDDQFSVERPDGSNFTLKIRSTKLEDSAMYFCASSLTGGLSTDTQYFGPGTRLTVL.

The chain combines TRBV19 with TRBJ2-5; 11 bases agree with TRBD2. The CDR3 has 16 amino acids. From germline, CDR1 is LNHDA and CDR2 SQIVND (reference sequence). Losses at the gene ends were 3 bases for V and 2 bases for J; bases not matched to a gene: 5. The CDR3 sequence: CASSIRASGRQETQYF. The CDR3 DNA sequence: TGTGCCAGTAGTATCCGGGCTAGCGGGAGGCAAGAGACCCAGTACTTC. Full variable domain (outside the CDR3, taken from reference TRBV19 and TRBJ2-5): DGGITQSPKYLFRKEGQNVTLSCEQNLNHDAMYWYRQDPGQGLRLIYYSQIVNDFQKGDIAEGYSVSREKKESFPLTVTSAQKNPTAFYLCASSIRASGRQETQYFGPGTRLLVL.

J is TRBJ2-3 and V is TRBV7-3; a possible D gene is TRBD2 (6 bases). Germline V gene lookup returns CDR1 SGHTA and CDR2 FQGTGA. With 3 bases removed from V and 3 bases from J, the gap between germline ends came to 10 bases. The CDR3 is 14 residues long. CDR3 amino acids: CASSFGTGTDTQYF. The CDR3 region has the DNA TGTGCCAGCAGCTTCGGGACTGGGACAGATACGCAGTATTTT.

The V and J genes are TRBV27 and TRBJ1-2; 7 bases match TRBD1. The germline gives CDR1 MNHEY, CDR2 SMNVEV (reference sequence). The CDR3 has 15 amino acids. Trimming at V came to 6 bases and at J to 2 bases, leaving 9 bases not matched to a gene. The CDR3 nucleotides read TGTGCCAGCAGGCTGGGAGTAGGGGGCAACTATGGCTACACCTTC. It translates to CASRLGVGGNYGYTF.

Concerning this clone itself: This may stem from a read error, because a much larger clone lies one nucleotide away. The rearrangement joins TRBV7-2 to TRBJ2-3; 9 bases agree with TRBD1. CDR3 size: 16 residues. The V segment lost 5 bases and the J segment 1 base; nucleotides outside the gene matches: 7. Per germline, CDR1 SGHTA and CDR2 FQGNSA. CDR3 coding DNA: TGTGCCAGCAGCCCGAGGACAGGGGACGGCACAGATACGCAGTATTTT. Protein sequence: CASSPRTGDGTDTQYF.

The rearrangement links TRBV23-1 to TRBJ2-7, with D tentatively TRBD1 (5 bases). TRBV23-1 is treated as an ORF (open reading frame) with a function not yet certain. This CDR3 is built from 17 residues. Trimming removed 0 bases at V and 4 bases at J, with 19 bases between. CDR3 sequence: CASSQSFVQVKGYEQYF. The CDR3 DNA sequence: TGCGCCAGCAGTCAATCCTTCGTACAGGTCAAAGGTTACGAGCAGTACTTC.

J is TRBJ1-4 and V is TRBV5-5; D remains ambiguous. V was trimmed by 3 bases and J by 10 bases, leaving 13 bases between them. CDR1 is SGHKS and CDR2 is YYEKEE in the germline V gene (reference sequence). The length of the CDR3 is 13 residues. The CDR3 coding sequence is TGTGCCAGCAGCTATCCTCGAGAGGTAAAACTGTTTTTT. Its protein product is CASSYPREVKLFF. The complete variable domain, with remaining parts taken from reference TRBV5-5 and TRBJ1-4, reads DAGVTQSPTHLIKTRGQQVTLRCSPISGHKSVSWYQQVLGQGPQFIFQYYEKEERGRGNFPDRFSARQFPNYSSELNVNALLLGDSALYLCASSYPREVKLFFGSGTQLSVL.

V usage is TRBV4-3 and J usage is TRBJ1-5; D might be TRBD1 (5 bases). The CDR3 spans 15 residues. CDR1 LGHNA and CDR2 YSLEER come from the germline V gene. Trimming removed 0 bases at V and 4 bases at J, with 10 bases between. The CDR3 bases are TGCGCCAGCAGCCAAGAAGCAGGGAGGAATCAGCCCCAGCATTTT. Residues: CASSQEAGRNQPQHF.